Below, 7 T cell receptor beta chains from the same sample are listed, as sequenced in a study of blood T cell repertoires in COVID-19. Clones were sequenced by immunoSEQ multiplex PCR, and TCRdb holds only the in-frame ones, with some missing. The table has 250,000 to 350,000 clones, roughly 87% seen once; the top ten hold around 1%. Material for sequencing was PBMCs or T cells enriched from blood (not recorded which). Receptors originate from a woman between 25 and 40 years old who had recovered from COVID-19.

This clone is a singleton in its sample. The V call is TRBV30, the J call TRBJ1-2; TRBD1 agrees at 7 bases. V dropped 4 bases and J dropped 4; count of bases not matched to a gene: 6. This CDR3 has 13 residues. Germline CDR1 is GTSNPN and CDR2 is SVGIG (reference sequence). CDR3 coding DNA: TGTGCCTGGATTTGGACAGGACTCTATGGCTACACCTTC. Amino acids: CAWIWTGLYGYTF.

The chain couples TRBV15 to TRBJ1-4; 9 bases match TRBD1. This CDR3 is built from 16 residues. Trimming removed 0 bases from V and 10 bases from J; junction bases left unmatched: 9. Germline CDR1 reads LNHNV; CDR2 reads YYDKDF (reference sequence). The CDR3 loop reads CATSRESGTGLVKLFF. The CDR3 bases are TGTGCCACCAGCAGAGAGAGCGGGACAGGGTTGGTAAAACTGTTTTTT. Full variable domain (outside the CDR3, taken from reference TRBV15 and TRBJ1-4): DAMVIQNPRYQVTQFGKPVTLSCSQTLNHNVMYWYQQKSSQAPKLLFHYYDKDFNNEADTPDNFQSRRPNTSFCFLDIRSPGLGDTAMYLCATSRESGTGLVKLFFGSGTQLSVL.

The rearrangement uses TRBV2 and TRBJ2-1; 10 bases are shared with TRBD2. The CDR3 is 17 amino acids. V lost 8 bases and J lost 0; bases outside the gene matches: 10. Germline CDR1 and CDR2: SNHLY and FYNNEI. CDR3 nucleotide sequence: TGTGCCAGCCCCCTAGCGGGGGAAACACGCTCCTACAATGAGCAGTTCTTC. Translating it yields CASPLAGETRSYNEQFF.

The genes are TRBV29-1 and TRBJ1-3; D call uncertain. The CDR3 is 14 amino acids. Germline V gives CDR1 SQVTM, CDR2 ANQGSEA. The ends were cut back, 3 bases at V and 0 bases at J, with 9 bases in the middle. CDR3 nucleotides: TGCAGCGTTGATGCCAGGCTCTCTGGAAACACCATATATTTT. Protein: CSVDARLSGNTIYF. The full variable domain, in which reference TRBV29-1 and TRBJ1-3 provide the parts outside the CDR3, is SAVISQKPSRDICQRGTSLTIQCQVDSQVTMMFWYRQQPGQSLTLIATANQGSEATYESGFVIDKFPISRPNLTFSTLTVSNMSPEDSSIYLCSVDARLSGNTIYFGEGSWLTVV.

The count of this clone is one. This chain uses TRBV6-5 with TRBJ2-3; weak D call: TRBD2 (5 bases). Germline V gene data show CDR1 as MNHEY and CDR2 as SVGAGI. The CDR3 sequence is 15 residues long. V lost 6 bases and J lost 3, with 16 bases in between. The CDR3: CASSLAYGETDTQYF. The CDR3 DNA reads TGTGCCAGCAGCCTCGCTTATGGGGAGACAGATACGCAGTATTTT.

This clone was counted once. The sample holds other DNA sequences that translate to the same CDR3. The J gene is TRBJ2-2, the V gene TRBV3-1 (or the pseudogene TRBV3-2); 11 bases agree with TRBD2. The CDR3 sequence is 16 residues long. Per the germline V gene, CDR1 is LGHDT and CDR2 is YNNKEL (reference sequence). Germline trimming cut 3 bases from V and 7 bases from J; bases unmatched to any gene: 7. The chain's CDR3 is CASSQASGRFVGELFF. The CDR3 DNA follows: TGTGCCAGCAGCCAGGCTAGCGGGAGGTTTGTCGGGGAGCTGTTTTTT.

V usage is TRBV19 and J usage is TRBJ1-5; TRBD1 might be the D (6 bases). Trimming stripped 7 bases from V and 0 bases from J, with 10 bases between. The CDR3 is 14 amino acids. The V gene's germline CDR1 is LNHDA and CDR2 SQIVND (reference sequence). In DNA form, the CDR3 reads TGTGCCAGTATGGACAGATATAGCAATCAGCCCCAGCATTTT. Translation: CASMDRYSNQPQHF.